What follows are 11 T cell receptor beta chains derived from one specimen sequenced in a study of blood T cell repertoires in COVID-19. Sequencing used immunoSEQ multiplex PCR; TCRdb keeps in-frame clones, though not all of them. Of approximately 260,000 clones in the sample, approximately 91% are singletons; the top ten hold 2% to 2.5%. Sequences were obtained from peripheral blood. The source is a woman in her thirties or forties who had recovered from COVID-19.

The chain recombines TRBV19 with TRBJ2-3; the D gene is possibly TRBD2 (5 bases). The CDR3 is 13 residues long. Trimming pared 6 bases from V and 4 bases from J, leaving 11 bases between. Germline lookup yields CDR1 LNHDA and CDR2 SQIVND (reference sequence). The CDR3 nucleotides read TGTGCCAGTAGCGCCACGGGGTCAGATACGCAGTATTTT. Translated, it gives CASSATGSDTQYF. Full variable domain (remainder filled in from reference TRBV19 and TRBJ2-3): DGGITQSPKYLFRKEGQNVTLSCEQNLNHDAMYWYRQDPGQGLRLIYYSQIVNDFQKGDIAEGYSVSREKKESFPLTVTSAQKNPTAFYLCASSATGSDTQYFGPGTRLTVL.

Concerning this clone: The sample carries other DNA sequences with the same CDR3. V and J are TRBV30 and TRBJ2-7; D uncertain. Germline V gene data show CDR1 as GTSNPN and CDR2 as SVGIG (reference sequence). With 5 bases removed from V and 3 bases from J, the gap between germline ends came to 14 bases. The CDR3 contains 13 residues. CDR3 in DNA: TGTGCCTGGTCCGGAGACCGAGGCTACGAGCAGTACTTC. Encoded protein: CAWSGDRGYEQYF.

The chain links TRBV21-1 to TRBJ1-3; the table's D gene call, TRBD1, was not cross checked with the DNA. TRBV21-1 is a pseudogene. This CDR3 contains 15 residues. In nucleotides, the CDR3 is TGTGCCCGACAGGGTAAAGGGCTCTCTGGAAACACCATATATTTT. Protein: CARQGKGLSGNTIYF.

The rearrangement links TRBV6-2 or TRBV6-3 to TRBJ2-1, with 13 bases identical to TRBD2. The junction had 2 bases not matched to a gene; V was cut back by 1 base and J by 2 bases. CDR3 length equals 17 residues. Germline V CDR1 and CDR2: MNHEY, SVGEGT. Written as DNA, the CDR3 is TGTGCCAGCAGTTACTATGGGACTAGCGGGGCCTACAATGAGCAGTTCTTC. Encoded protein: CASSYYGTSGAYNEQFF.

This chain joins TRBV27 and TRBJ1-2, with D perhaps TRBD1 (5 bases). The CDR3 sequence is 14 residues long. Deletions cut 2 bases from V and 4 bases from J, with 11 bases between. CDR1 MNHEY and CDR2 SMNVEV come from the germline V gene (reference sequence). The CDR3 spells CASSLRGYSYGYTF. DNA for the CDR3: TGTGCCAGCAGTTTACGGGGGTATTCCTATGGCTACACCTTC.

The chain links TRBV5-4 to TRBJ2-5; 9 positions agree with TRBD1. Germline V gives CDR1 SGHNT, CDR2 YYREEE (reference sequence). Germline trimming cut 5 bases from V and 2 bases from J; bases unmatched to any gene: 7. CDR3 length equals 15 residues. The CDR3 sequence: CASRKQQGAQETQYF. The CDR3 nucleotides read TGTGCCAGCAGAAAACAACAGGGGGCTCAAGAGACCCAGTACTTC.

The chain links TRBV7-2 to TRBJ2-7; 10 bases are a match to TRBD2. V was pared by 4 bases and J by 4 bases, with 4 bases of the junction left unmatched. Germline V gene sequence: CDR1 SGHTA, CDR2 FQGNSA. CDR3 length: 14 amino acids. The CDR3 DNA follows: TGTGCCAGCAGCTCCCAGCGGGGGGGTTACGAGCAGTACTTC. It yields the protein CASSSQRGGYEQYF.

This clone was counted between two and nine times. The chain carries TRBV24-1 and TRBJ2-1; 8 positions match TRBD2. There are 17 residues in the CDR3. V lost 3 bases, J lost 9 bases, and 15 bases stayed unmatched. Germline loops: CDR1 KGHDR, CDR2 SFDVKD. The CDR3 DNA follows: TGTGCCACCAGTGATCCCCCGGGTAGTACGGGAGGGGGTGAGCAGTTCTTC. It yields the protein CATSDPPGSTGGGEQFF.

V and J are TRBV5-1 and TRBJ2-1; TRBD1 is a possible D gene (5 bases). Per germline, CDR1 SGHRS and CDR2 YFSETQ. This CDR3 spans 15 amino acids. V was clipped by 5 bases and J by 1 base, with 13 bases between them. The CDR3 is CASSTDQGSYNEQFF. CDR3 in DNA: TGCGCCAGCAGTACAGATCAGGGATCCTACAATGAGCAGTTCTTC. The full variable domain, completed using reference TRBV5-1 and TRBJ2-1, is KAGVTQTPRYLIKTRGQQVTLSCSPISGHRSVSWYQQTPGQGLQFLFEYFSETQRNKGNFPGRFSGRQFSNSRSEMNVSTLELGDSALYLCASSTDQGSYNEQFFGPGTRLTVL.

This clone was recorded once. The V and J genes are TRBV3-1 (or the pseudogene TRBV3-2) and TRBJ1-1; weak D call: TRBD1 (5 bases). V lost 1 base to trimming and J lost 1 base, with 16 bases between them. The germline gives CDR1 LGHDT, CDR2 YNNKEL (reference sequence). The CDR3 has 17 amino acids. CDR3 loop: CASSQGQIIPSNTEAFF. As DNA, the CDR3 is TGTGCCAGCAGCCAAGGACAGATCATACCTTCGAACACTGAAGCTTTCTTT.

V usage is TRBV7-9 and J usage is TRBJ2-7, with 7 bases lining up with TRBD1. V dropped 1 base and J dropped 5; count of bases not matched to a gene: 8. In germline, CDR1 is SEHNR, CDR2 FQNEAQ (reference sequence). The CDR3 length is 15 residues. The CDR3 protein is CASSLGSTGENEQYF. The CDR3, as DNA: TGTGCCAGCAGCTTAGGATCCACAGGGGAGAACGAGCAGTACTTC. Full variable domain (remainder filled in from reference TRBV7-9 and TRBJ2-7): DTGVSQNPRHKITKRGQNVTFRCDPISEHNRLYWYRQTLGQGPEFLTYFQNEAQLEKSRLLSDRFSAERPKGSFSTLEIQRTEQGDSAMYLCASSLGSTGENEQYFGPGTRLTVT.